This T cell receptor beta chain was captured by sequencing in a study of blood T cells in healthy people across ages. General study results and limits: Roughly linear declines in TCR beta diversity per million T cells occurred with age.

This clonotype was recorded only once. The target antigen is unknown. PBMCs were isolated at a quantity of at least 6 million per sample. V was shortened by 6 bases and J by 2 bases, with 8 bases between the two germline ends. The CDR3 has 12 amino acids. Germline V lookup: CDR1 SNHLY, CDR2 FYNNEI. Using a J-beta primer mix together with a sample-barcoded 5' primer, a second PCR was run for about 6 to 12 cycles. Every sample gave at least 3 million paired-end reads containing CDR3. TCRdb itself ran the 5' RACE reads through MiXCR, one entry per CDR3 protein. The sample lists under 2 million distinct CDR3 sequences; about 31% were seen once.

This receptor was obtained from a woman in her twenties or thirties in good health. This chain links TRBV2 with TRBJ2-7; D unresolved. The sample was blood. The CDR3 DNA is TGTGCCAGCAGGACGGAGACCTACGAGCAGTACTTC. This gives the protein CASRTETYEQYF.